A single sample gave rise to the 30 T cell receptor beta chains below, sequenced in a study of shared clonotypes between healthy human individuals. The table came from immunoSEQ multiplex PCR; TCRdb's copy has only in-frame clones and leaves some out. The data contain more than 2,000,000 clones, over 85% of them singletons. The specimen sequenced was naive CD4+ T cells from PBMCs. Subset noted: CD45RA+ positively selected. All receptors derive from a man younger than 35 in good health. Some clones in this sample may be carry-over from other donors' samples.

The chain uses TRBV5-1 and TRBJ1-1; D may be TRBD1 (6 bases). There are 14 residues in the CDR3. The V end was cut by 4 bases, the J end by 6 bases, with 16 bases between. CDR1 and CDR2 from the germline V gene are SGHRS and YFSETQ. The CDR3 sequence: CASSPGGGGSEAFF. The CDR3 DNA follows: TGCGCCAGCAGCCCCGGAGGGGGTGGTTCTGAAGCTTTCTTT.

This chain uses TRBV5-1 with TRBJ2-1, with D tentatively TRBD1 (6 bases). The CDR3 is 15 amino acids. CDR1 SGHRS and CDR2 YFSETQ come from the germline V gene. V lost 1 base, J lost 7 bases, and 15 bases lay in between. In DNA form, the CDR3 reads TGCGCCAGCAGCTTGATGGGGGCTGGGGAGAATGAGCAGTTCTTC. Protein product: CASSLMGAGENEQFF.

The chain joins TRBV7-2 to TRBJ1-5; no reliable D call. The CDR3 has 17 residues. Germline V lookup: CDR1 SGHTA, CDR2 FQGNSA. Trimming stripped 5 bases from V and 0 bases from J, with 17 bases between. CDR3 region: CASSRAPMGYSNQPQHF. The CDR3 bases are TGTGCCAGCAGCAGAGCCCCGATGGGTTATAGCAATCAGCCCCAGCATTTT.

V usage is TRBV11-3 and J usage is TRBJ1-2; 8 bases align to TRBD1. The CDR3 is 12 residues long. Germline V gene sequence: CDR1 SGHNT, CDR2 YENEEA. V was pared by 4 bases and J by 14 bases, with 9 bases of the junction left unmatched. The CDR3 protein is CASSSPGGARTF. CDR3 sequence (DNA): TGTGCCAGCAGCTCCCCAGGGGGCGCGAGGACCTTC.

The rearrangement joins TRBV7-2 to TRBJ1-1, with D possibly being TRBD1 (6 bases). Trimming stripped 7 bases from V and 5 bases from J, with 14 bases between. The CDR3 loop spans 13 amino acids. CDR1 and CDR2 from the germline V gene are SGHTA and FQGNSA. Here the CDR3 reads CASIISRGTEAFF. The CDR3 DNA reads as TGTGCCAGCATCATATCTAGGGGGACTGAAGCTTTCTTT.

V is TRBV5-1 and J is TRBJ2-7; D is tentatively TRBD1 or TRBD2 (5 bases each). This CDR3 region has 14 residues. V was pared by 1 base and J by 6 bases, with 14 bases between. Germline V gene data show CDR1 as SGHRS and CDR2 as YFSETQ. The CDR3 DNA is TGCGCCAGCAGCTTGTATCTTGAGGGACCCGAGCAGTACTTC. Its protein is CASSLYLEGPEQYF.

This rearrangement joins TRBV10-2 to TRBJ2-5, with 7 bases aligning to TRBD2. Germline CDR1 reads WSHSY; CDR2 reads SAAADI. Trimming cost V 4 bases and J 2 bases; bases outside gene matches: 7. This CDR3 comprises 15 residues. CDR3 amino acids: CASSGSGGLQETQYF. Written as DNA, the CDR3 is TGCGCCAGCAGTGGTTCGGGGGGTTTGCAAGAGACCCAGTACTTC.

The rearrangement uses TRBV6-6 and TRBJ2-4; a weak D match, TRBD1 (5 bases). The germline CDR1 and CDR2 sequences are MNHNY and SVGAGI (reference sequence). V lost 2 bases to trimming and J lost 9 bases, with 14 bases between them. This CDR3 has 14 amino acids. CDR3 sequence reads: CASSYVRDYGIQYF. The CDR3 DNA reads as TGTGCCAGCAGTTACGTCAGGGATTATGGCATTCAGTACTTC.

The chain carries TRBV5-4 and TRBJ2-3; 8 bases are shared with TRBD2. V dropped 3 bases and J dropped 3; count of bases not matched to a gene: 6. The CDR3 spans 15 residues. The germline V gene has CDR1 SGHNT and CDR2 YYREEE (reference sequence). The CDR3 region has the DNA TGTGCCAGCAGCTCTGGGACTAGTTTGACAGATACGCAGTATTTT. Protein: CASSSGTSLTDTQYF.

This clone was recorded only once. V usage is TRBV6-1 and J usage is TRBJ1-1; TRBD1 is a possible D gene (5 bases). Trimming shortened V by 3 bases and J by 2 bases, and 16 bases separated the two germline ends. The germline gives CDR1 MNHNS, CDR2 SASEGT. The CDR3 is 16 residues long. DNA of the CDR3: TGTGCCAGCAGTGATAAGGGTTACAGGCCTAACACTGAAGCTTTCTTT. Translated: CASSDKGYRPNTEAFF.

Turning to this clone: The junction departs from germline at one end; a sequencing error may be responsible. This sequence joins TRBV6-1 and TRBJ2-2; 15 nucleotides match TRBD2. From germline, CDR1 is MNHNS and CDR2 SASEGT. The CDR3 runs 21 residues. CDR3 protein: CASSEAWDGLAGGPGTGELFF. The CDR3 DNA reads TGTGCCAGCAGCGAAGCATGGGATGGACTAGCGGGAGGGCCGGGCACCGGGGAGCTGTTTTTT.

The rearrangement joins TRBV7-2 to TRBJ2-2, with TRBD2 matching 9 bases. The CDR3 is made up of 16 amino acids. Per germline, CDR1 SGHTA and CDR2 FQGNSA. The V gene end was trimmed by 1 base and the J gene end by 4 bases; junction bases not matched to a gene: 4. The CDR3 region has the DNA TGTGCCAGCAGCTTAGGAGCGGGAGGATCCACCGGGGAGCTGTTTTTT. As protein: CASSLGAGGSTGELFF. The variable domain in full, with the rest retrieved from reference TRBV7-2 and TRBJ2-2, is GAGVSQSPSNKVTEKGKDVELRCDPISGHTALYWYRQSLGQGLEFLIYFQGNSAPDKSGLPSDRFSAERTGGSVSTLTIQRTQQEDSAVYLCASSLGAGGSTGELFFGEGSRLTVL.

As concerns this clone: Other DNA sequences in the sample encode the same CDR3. The CDR3 nucleotides are TGTGCCTGGAGTGTACTGGGGGCAGGGGGTAAGCAGTACTTC. Its protein product is CAWSVLGAGGKQYF. The chain carries TRBV30 and TRBJ2-7; 7 bases fit TRBD1. Germline V gene sequence: CDR1 GTSNPN, CDR2 SVGIG (reference sequence). The CDR3 contains 14 residues. The V segment lost 0 bases and the J segment 8 bases; nucleotides outside the gene matches: 10.

CDR3 DNA: TGTGCCAGCAGCTTATGGGGAAACGAGCAGTTCTTC. Amino acids: CASSLWGNEQFF. The chain joins TRBV5-5 to TRBJ2-1; D remains ambiguous. With 2 bases removed from V and 10 bases from J, the gap between germline ends came to 10 bases. Germline CDR1 and CDR2: SGHKS and YYEKEE (reference sequence). The CDR3 runs to 12 residues.

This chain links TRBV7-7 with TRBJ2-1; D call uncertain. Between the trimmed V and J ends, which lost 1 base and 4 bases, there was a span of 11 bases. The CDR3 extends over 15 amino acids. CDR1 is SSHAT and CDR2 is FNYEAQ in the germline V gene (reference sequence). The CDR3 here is CASSLGATLYNEQFF. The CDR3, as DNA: TGTGCCAGCAGCTTAGGGGCTACGCTTTACAATGAGCAGTTCTTC.

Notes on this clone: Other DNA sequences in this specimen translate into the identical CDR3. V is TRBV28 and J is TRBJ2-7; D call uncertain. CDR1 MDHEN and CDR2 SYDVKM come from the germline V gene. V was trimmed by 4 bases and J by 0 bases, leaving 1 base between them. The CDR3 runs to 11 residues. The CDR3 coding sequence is TGTGCCAGCAGTTACTCCTACGAGCAGTACTTC. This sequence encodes CASSYSYEQYF.

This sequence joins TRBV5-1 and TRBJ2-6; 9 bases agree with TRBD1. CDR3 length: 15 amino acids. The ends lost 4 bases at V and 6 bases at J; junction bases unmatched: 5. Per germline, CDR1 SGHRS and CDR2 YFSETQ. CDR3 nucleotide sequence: TGCGCCAGCAGCCCAAGGACAGGGGAGGCCAACGTCCTGACTTTC. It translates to CASSPRTGEANVLTF. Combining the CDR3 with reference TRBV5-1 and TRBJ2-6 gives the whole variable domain KAGVTQTPRYLIKTRGQQVTLSCSPISGHRSVSWYQQTPGQGLQFLFEYFSETQRNKGNFPGRFSGRQFSNSRSEMNVSTLELGDSALYLCASSPRTGEANVLTFGAGSRLTVL.

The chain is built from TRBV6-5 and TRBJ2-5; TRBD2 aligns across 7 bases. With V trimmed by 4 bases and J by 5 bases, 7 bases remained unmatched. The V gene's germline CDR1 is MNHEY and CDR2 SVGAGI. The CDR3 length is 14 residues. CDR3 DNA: TGTGCCAGCAGTTCCTGGGGGGGAACTGAGACCCAGTACTTC. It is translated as CASSSWGGTETQYF.

In DNA form, the CDR3 reads TGTGCCAGCAGCTTAGGCGGGAGTATGGCAGATACGCAGTATTTT. It codes for CASSLGGSMADTQYF. The chain has TRBV7-8 and TRBJ2-3, with 7 nucleotides matching TRBD2. The CDR3 is 15 amino acids. CDR1 SGHVS and CDR2 FQNEAQ come from the germline V gene. Losses at the gene ends were 1 base for V and 4 bases for J; bases not matched to a gene: 5.

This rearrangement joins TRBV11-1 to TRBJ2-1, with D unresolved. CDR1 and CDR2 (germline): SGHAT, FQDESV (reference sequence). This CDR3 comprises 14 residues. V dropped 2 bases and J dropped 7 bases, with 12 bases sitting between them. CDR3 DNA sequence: TGTGCCAGCAGCTTATTACGGCACGGAAATGAGCAGTTCTTC. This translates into CASSLLRHGNEQFF.

The CDR3 nucleotides read TGCGCCAGCAGCCTATTGGGACTAGGAATTCACAATGAGCAGTTCTTC. Translated: CASSLLGLGIHNEQFF. J is TRBJ2-1 and V is TRBV5-1; 8 nucleotides match TRBD2. V dropped 4 bases and J dropped 5; count of bases not matched to a gene: 11. Per germline, CDR1 SGHRS and CDR2 YFSETQ. This CDR3 spans 16 amino acids.

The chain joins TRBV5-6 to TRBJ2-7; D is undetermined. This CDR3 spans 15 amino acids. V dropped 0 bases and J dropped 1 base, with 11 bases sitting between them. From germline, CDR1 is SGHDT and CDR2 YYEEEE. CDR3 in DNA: TGTGCCAGCAGCTTGGGGGTTGGGCAGTCCTACGAGCAGTACTTC. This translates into CASSLGVGQSYEQYF.

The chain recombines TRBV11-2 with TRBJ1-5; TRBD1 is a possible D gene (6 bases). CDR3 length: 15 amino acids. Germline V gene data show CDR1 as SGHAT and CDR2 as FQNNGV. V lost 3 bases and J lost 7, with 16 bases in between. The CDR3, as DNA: TGTGCCAGCAGCTTGGAATCGGACAGCCGACAGCCCCAGCATTTT. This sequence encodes CASSLESDSRQPQHF.

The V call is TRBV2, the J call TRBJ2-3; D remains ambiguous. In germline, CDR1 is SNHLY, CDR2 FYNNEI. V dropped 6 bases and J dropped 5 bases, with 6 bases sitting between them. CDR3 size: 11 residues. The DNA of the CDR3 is TGTGCCAGCAGACTGGGAGATACGCAGTATTTT. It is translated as CASRLGDTQYF.

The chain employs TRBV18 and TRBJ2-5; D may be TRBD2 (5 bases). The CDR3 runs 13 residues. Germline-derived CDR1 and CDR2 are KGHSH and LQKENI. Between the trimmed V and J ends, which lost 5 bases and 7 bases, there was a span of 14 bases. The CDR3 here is CASSADWSGTQYF. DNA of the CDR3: TGTGCCAGCTCAGCGGACTGGTCGGGGACCCAGTACTTC.

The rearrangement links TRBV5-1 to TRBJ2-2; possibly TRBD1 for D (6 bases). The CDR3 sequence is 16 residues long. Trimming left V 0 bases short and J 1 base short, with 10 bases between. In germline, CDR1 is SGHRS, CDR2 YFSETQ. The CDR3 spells CASSLEGRGNTGELFF. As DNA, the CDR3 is TGCGCCAGCAGCTTGGAAGGCAGGGGGAACACCGGGGAGCTGTTTTTT.

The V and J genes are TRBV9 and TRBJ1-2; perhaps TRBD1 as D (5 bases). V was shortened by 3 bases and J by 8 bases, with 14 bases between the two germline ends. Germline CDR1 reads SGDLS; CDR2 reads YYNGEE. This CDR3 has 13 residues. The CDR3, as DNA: TGTGCCAGCAGCGGACAAAGGGGCGGCGGCTACACCTTC. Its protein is CASSGQRGGGYTF.

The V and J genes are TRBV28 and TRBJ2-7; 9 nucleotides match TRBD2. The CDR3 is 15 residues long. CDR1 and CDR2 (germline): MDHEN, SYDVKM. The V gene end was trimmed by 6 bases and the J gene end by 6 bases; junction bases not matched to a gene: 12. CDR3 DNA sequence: TGTGCCAGCAGACCCCATAGCGGGGGAGGGATCGAGCAGTACTTC. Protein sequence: CASRPHSGGGIEQYF.

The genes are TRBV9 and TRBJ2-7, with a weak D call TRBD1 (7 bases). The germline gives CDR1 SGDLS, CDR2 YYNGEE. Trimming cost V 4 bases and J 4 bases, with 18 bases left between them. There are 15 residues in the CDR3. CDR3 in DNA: TGTGCCAGCAGCCCGAGGGGGCGGGATCCTTACGAGCAGTACTTC. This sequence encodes CASSPRGRDPYEQYF.

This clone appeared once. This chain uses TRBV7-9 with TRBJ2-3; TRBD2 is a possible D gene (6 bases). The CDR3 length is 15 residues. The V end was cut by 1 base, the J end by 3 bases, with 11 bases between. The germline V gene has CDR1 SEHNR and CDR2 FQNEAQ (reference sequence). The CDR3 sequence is CASSLEGGDTDTQYF. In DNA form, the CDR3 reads TGTGCCAGCAGCTTAGAGGGAGGTGATACAGATACGCAGTATTTT.